Listed below are T cell receptor beta chains from one sample, sequenced in a study of blood T cell repertoires in COVID-19. TCRdb's copy holds only in-frame clones and misses some; the assay was immunoSEQ multiplex PCR. The sample lists tens of thousands of clones; roughly 77% were seen once. The sequencing sample was made of peripheral blood. Source of these receptors: a woman in her seventies with COVID-19, enrolled during active disease. The CDR3 runs from the conserved cysteine through the conserved F or W. D genes are given only for firm matches. Only some rows state a clone size, as once, few, many or a class for expanded clones.

>TRBV5-1|NA|TRBD1|TRBJ1-1|13
CASRRDSNTEAFF
TGCGCCAGCCGTCGGGACAGTAACACTGAAGCTTTCTTT
>TRBV29-1|few|TRBD2|TRBJ2-3|17
CSVEWGLAGVYTDTQYF
TGCAGCGTTGAATGGGGACTAGCGGGAGTATATACAGATACGCAGTATTTT
>TRBV19|once|NA|TRBJ2-6|17
CASSFAAGGSGANVLTF
TGTGCCAGTAGTTTCGCCGCGGGCGGCTCTGGGGCCAACGTCCTGACTTTC
>TRBV19|NA|TRBD1|TRBJ2-4|16
CASSTRDRLAKNIQYF
TGTGCCAGTAGTACCCGGGACAGGCTAGCCAAAAACATTCAGTACTTC
>TRBV18|once|NA|TRBJ1-2|15
CASSPPATTNYGYTF
TGTGCCAGCTCACCACCGGCAACAACCAACTATGGCTACACCTTC
>TRBV6-2/TRBV6-3|NA|TRBD1|TRBJ1-5|17
CASSPRDRGLSNQPQHF
TGTGCCAGCAGTCCCCGGGACAGGGGCCTTAGCAATCAGCCCCAGCATTTT
>TRBV19|few|NA|TRBJ1-2|13
CASSVQGSGGYTF
TGTGCCAGTAGTGTACAGGGTTCCGGTGGCTACACCTTC
>TRBV9|NA|TRBD1|TRBJ2-5|15
CASSPGTDARETQYF
TGTGCCAGCAGCCCCGGGACAGACGCTAGGGAGACCCAGTACTTC
>TRBV5-5|few|NA|TRBJ1-1|13
CASSWRGNTEAFF
TGTGCCAGCAGCTGGCGGGGGAACACTGAAGCTTTCTTT
>TRBV10-3|NA|NA|TRBJ1-1|13
CAISEWGGTEAFF
TGTGCCATCAGTGAGTGGGGAGGAACTGAAGCTTTCTTT
>TRBV19|NA|NA|TRBJ1-5|15
CASSVRESGNQPQHF
TGTGCCAGTAGTGTCCGGGAGTCTGGCAATCAGCCCCAGCATTTT
>TRBV9|NA|TRBD2|TRBJ2-1|18
CASSVGTSGRASYNEQFF
TGTGCCAGCAGCGTAGGGACTAGCGGGAGGGCCTCCTACAATGAGCAGTTCTTC
>TRBV5-1|NA|TRBD2|TRBJ2-1|16
CASTLLAGSSYNEQFF
TGCGCCAGCACGCTTTTAGCGGGAAGCTCCTACAATGAGCAGTTCTTC
>TRBV27|NA|TRBD1|TRBJ2-5|14
CASRIRDREETQYF
TGTGCCAGCAGAATTCGGGACAGGGAAGAGACCCAGTACTTC
>TRBV18|NA|NA|TRBJ1-5|14
CASSQNDRSQPQHF
TGTGCCAGCTCACAAAACGACAGGAGTCAGCCCCAGCATTTT
>TRBV6-4|few|NA|TRBJ2-3|14
CASSDGLATNTQYF
TGTGCCAGCAGTGACGGGCTAGCGACGAATACGCAGTATTTT
>TRBV18|NA|TRBD2|TRBJ2-7|15
CASSRASGDLYEQYF
TGTGCCAGCTCCCGGGCTAGCGGGGACCTGTACGAGCAGTACTTC
>TRBV19|few|NA|TRBJ2-2|12
CASSYRGGELFF
TGTGCCAGTAGTTACCGCGGGGGGGAGCTGTTTTTT
>TRBV6-2/TRBV6-3|NA|NA|TRBJ1-5|15
CASSYGRDPHQPQHF
TGTGCCAGCAGTTACGGGAGGGATCCCCACCAGCCCCAGCATTTT
>TRBV4-3|NA|NA|TRBJ2-3|15
CASSQAGGGTDTQYF
TGCGCCAGCAGCCAAGCCGGCGGGGGCACAGATACGCAGTATTTT
>TRBV3-1/TRBV3-2|few|NA|TRBJ1-3|14
CASSQLQSGNTIYF
TGTGCCAGCAGCCAATTACAGTCTGGAAACACCATATATTTT
>TRBV3-1/TRBV3-2|once|NA|TRBJ1-2|13
CASSQEGGRGYTF
TGTGCCAGCAGCCAAGAGGGGGGGCGCGGCTACACCTTC
>TRBV28|NA|TRBD1|TRBJ1-2|14
CASGSGQGNYGYTF
TGTGCCAGCGGATCGGGACAGGGGAACTATGGCTACACCTTC
>TRBV7-3|NA|TRBD2|TRBJ2-1|16
CASSPKGLAGVDEQFF
TGTGCCAGCAGCCCTAAGGGTCTAGCGGGAGTGGATGAGCAGTTCTTC
>TRBV5-6|once|TRBD2|TRBJ2-1|18
CASSLGLAGGFFNNEQFF
TGTGCCAGCAGCTTAGGACTAGCGGGGGGCTTCTTCAACAATGAGCAGTTCTTC
>TRBV12-3/TRBV12-4|NA|NA|TRBJ1-1|13
CASSFGESTEAFF
TGTGCCAGCAGTTTCGGGGAATCCACTGAAGCTTTCTTT
>TRBV7-8|once|NA|TRBJ1-5|13
CASSLARNQPQHF
TGTGCCAGCAGCTTAGCGAGAAATCAGCCCCAGCATTTT
>TRBV19|once|NA|TRBJ1-3|14
CASSAGSSGNTIYF
TGTGCCAGTAGTGCCGGGAGCTCTGGAAACACCATATATTTT
>TRBV28|NA|NA|TRBJ1-3|15
CASSVQEDSGNTIYF
TGTGCCAGCAGTGTACAGGAAGACTCTGGAAACACCATATATTTT
>TRBV21-1|NA|NA|TRBJ2-1|17
CARNPAIQGARYNEQFF
TGTGCCAGAAACCCCGCAATTCAGGGGGCGCGATACAATGAGCAGTTCTTC
>TRBV7-3|NA|NA|TRBJ2-3|15
CASSLTGTSTDTQYF
TGTGCCAGCAGCTTAACAGGGACTAGCACAGATACGCAGTATTTT
>TRBV9|NA|TRBD2|TRBJ2-1|15
CASSDGSGSYNEQFF
TGTGCCAGCAGCGACGGTAGCGGGAGCTACAATGAGCAGTTCTTC
>TRBV3-1/TRBV3-2|NA|NA|TRBJ1-2|14
CASSQEGGLYGYTF
TGTGCCAGCAGCCAAGAAGGTGGGCTTTATGGCTACACCTTC
>TRBV7-9|once|TRBD2|TRBJ2-2|16
CASTKRGGFETGELFF
TGTGCCAGCACCAAACGGGGGGGGTTTGAAACCGGGGAGCTGTTTTTT
>TRBV12-3/TRBV12-4|NA|NA|TRBJ1-3|13
CACRLGSGNTIYF
TGTGCCTGTCGACTGGGCTCTGGAAACACCATATATTTT